Below are 11 T cell receptor beta chains sequenced from a single sample in a study of blood T cell repertoires in COVID-19. The data were produced by immunoSEQ multiplex PCR, yet TCRdb's version contains in-frame clones alone and is incomplete. The sample holds about 11,000 clones, around 90% seen once. What was sequenced was peripheral blood. The receptors were gathered from a human donor in a cohort sampled during active COVID-19.

V and J are TRBV7-8 and TRBJ1-2, with 7 bases identical to TRBD1. The CDR3 loop spans 13 amino acids. CDR1 SGHVS and CDR2 FQNEAQ come from the germline V gene. Trimming removed 5 bases from V and 4 bases from J; junction bases left unmatched: 4. CDR3: CASSRTGAYGYTF. In DNA, the CDR3 is TGTGCCAGCAGCCGCACAGGGGCCTATGGCTACACCTTC.

V and J are TRBV25-1 and TRBJ1-2, with 10 bases fitting TRBD1. Trimming at V came to 4 bases and at J to 5 bases, leaving 7 bases not matched to a gene. CDR1 MGHDK and CDR2 SYGVNS come from the germline V gene. CDR3 length: 15 amino acids. Here the CDR3 reads CASSASKGQGYGYTF. The CDR3, as DNA: TGTGCCAGCAGTGCCTCAAAGGGACAGGGGTATGGCTACACCTTC.

The rearrangement joins TRBV5-6 to TRBJ2-7; maybe TRBD1 (6 bases). The CDR3 runs to 14 residues. Germline CDR1 SGHDT, CDR2 YYEEEE. V was pared by 4 bases and J by 4 bases, with 15 bases between. The CDR3, as DNA: TGTGCCAGCAGCCCGGGACAAGGTCGATACGAGCAGTACTTC. This translates into CASSPGQGRYEQYF.

This chain links TRBV6-1 with TRBJ2-3; 11 positions agree with TRBD2. The V and J ends lost 1 base and 6 bases, in that order; junction bases with no gene match: 6. The CDR3 sequence is 16 residues long. Germline V gene sequence: CDR1 MNHNS, CDR2 SASEGT. CDR3 sequence reads: CASSEEVAGGPDTQYF. In nucleotides, the CDR3 is TGTGCCAGCAGTGAAGAGGTAGCGGGGGGGCCGGATACGCAGTATTTT.

This rearrangement joins TRBV7-9 to TRBJ2-7, with D tentatively TRBD2 (6 bases). Trimming took 5 bases from V and 3 from J, leaving 14 bases between them. Germline lookup yields CDR1 SEHNR and CDR2 FQNEAQ (reference sequence). The CDR3 has 14 residues. In nucleotides, the CDR3 is TGTGCCAGCAGCCTAAGGGACTCGCACTACGAGCAGTACTTC. Translated, it gives CASSLRDSHYEQYF.

The CDR3 region has the DNA TGTGCCAGCAGCGGGGAAGGGACAGGGAATACCTACGAGCAGTACTTC. Protein product: CASSGEGTGNTYEQYF. The chain joins TRBV9 to TRBJ2-7, with 9 nucleotides matching TRBD1. CDR1 is SGDLS, CDR2 YYNGEE, per germline. The CDR3 runs 16 residues. With V trimmed by 3 bases and J by 2 bases, 9 bases remained unmatched.

The CDR3 protein is CASSLYLYEQYF. The CDR3 DNA reads TGTGCCAGCAGTTTATATCTCTACGAGCAGTACTTC. The gene calls are TRBV12-3 or TRBV12-4 and TRBJ2-7, with D unclear. Trimming removed 2 bases from V and 3 bases from J, with 5 bases in between. The CDR3 has 12 amino acids.

This chain joins TRBV29-1 and TRBJ1-2, with 7 bases fitting TRBD1. With 8 bases clipped from V and 6 bases from J, the junction kept 6 bases outside the gene matches. Germline values: CDR1 SQVTM, CDR2 ANQGSEA. CDR3 length equals 11 residues. CDR3 residues: CSSQTGNGYTF. The CDR3 nucleotides read TGCAGCTCCCAGACAGGGAATGGCTACACCTTC. Full variable domain (rest looked up from reference TRBV29-1 and TRBJ1-2): SAVISQKPSRDICQRGTSLTIQCQVDSQVTMMFWYRQQPGQSLTLIATANQGSEATYESGFVIDKFPISRPNLTFSTLTVSNMSPEDSSIYLCSSQTGNGYTFGSGTRLTVV.

J is TRBJ2-5 and V is TRBV10-3; weak D call: TRBD1 (6 bases). Trimming left V 1 base short and J 4 bases short, with 10 bases between. Germline V gene lookup returns CDR1 ENHRY and CDR2 SYGVKD. CDR3 length: 14 residues. The CDR3 region is CAISEWEGGETQYF. DNA of the CDR3: TGTGCCATCAGTGAGTGGGAAGGGGGAGAGACCCAGTACTTC.

The CDR3, as DNA: TGTGCCAGCAGTCGGGTGACTAGCCGGGGGACCCAGTACTTC. Translated: CASSRVTSRGTQYF. The chain recombines TRBV2 with TRBJ2-5, with 7 bases that match TRBD2. The germline V gene encodes CDR1 SNHLY and CDR2 FYNNEI. V trimming: 5 bases; J trimming: 7 bases; junction bases outside the gene matches: 10. The CDR3 covers 14 residues.

The chain combines TRBV19 with TRBJ2-5; possible D gene TRBD2, 6 bases. Trimming pared 6 bases from V and 5 bases from J, leaving 28 bases between. Per germline, CDR1 LNHDA and CDR2 SQIVND (reference sequence). This CDR3 has 18 residues. CDR3 nucleotide sequence: TGTGCCAGTAGAACGCACTCGCCGGGACTGGGGACCCGGGAGACCCAGTACTTC. This encodes CASRTHSPGLGTRETQYF.